The T cell receptor beta chain under discussion was sequenced for a study of T cells in Graves' hyperthyroidism and ophthalmopathy. Germline V gene lookup returns CDR1 DFQATT and CDR2 SNEGSKA (reference sequence). Trimming removed 2 bases from V and 2 bases from J, with 4 bases in between. There are 12 residues in the CDR3. This clonotype was observed a few times. The investigators amplified TCR beta CDR3 regions from RNA transcripts. First-round RT-PCR with HTBI primers amplified the TCR CDR3 region. One entry per CDR3 protein, called by TCRdb with MiXCR from the multiplex PCR reads. The table lists a few hundred thousand distinct CDR3 sequences, around 22% of them singletons.

Sequencing was done on a sample of blood. The TCR was taken from a man aged 25-45 years with Graves' ophthalmopathy. The chain couples TRBV20-1 to TRBJ2-1, with D unresolved. The CDR3 DNA sequence: TGCAGTGCTAGACTTACCTACAATGAGCAGTTCTTC. Translated, it gives CSARLTYNEQFF.